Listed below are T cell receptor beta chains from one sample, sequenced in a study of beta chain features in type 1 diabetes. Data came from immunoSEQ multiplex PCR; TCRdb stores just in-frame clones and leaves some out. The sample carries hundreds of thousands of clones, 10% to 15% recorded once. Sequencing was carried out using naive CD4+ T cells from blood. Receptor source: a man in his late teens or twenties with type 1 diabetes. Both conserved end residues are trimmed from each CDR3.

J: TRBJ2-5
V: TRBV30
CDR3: AWNVAETQY

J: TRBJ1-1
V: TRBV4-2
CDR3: ASSQPDRAVTEAF

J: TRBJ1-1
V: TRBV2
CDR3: ARSTGPNTEAF

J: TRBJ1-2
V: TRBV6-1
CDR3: ASSEASPYGYT

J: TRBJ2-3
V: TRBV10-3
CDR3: AISGQAGTDTQY

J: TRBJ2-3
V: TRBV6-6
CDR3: ASRRLGTDTQY

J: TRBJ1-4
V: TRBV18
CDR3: ASSRTGNEKLF

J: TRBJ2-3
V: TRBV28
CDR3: ASSRGDRDTDTQY

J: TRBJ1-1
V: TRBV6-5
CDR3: ASNGRNTEAF

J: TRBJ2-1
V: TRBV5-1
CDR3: ASSLAPASSYNEQF

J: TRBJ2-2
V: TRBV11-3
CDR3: ASLETRGGELF

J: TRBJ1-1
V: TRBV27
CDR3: ASSFPGDTEAF

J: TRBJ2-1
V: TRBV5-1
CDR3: ASSLDGSYNEQF

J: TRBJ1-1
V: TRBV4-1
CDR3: ASSQRRGVGTEAF

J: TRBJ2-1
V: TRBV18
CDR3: ASSQGSTDYNEQF

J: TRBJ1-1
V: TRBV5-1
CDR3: ASSLGAVGTEAF

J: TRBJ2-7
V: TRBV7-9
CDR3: ASSLQGGVRASYEQY

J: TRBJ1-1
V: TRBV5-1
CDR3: ASSGTGKDEAF